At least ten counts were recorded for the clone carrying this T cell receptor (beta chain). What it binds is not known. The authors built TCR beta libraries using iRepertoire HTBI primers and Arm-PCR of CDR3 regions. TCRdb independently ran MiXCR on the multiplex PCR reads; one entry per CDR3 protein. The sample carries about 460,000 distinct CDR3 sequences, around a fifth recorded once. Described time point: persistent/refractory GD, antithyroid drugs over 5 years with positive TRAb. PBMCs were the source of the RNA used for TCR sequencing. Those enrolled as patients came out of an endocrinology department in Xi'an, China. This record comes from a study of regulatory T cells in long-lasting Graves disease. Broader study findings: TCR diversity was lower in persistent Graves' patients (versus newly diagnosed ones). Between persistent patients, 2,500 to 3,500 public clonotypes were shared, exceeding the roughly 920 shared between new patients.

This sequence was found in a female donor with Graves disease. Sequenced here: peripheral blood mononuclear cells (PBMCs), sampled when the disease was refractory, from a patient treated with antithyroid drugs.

This CDR3 reads CASENFGTSGGDLTQYF. The CDR3 nucleotides read TGCGCCAGCGAGAATTTCGGGACTAGCGGTGGGGATCTGACCCAGTACTTC. This chain uses TRBV10-1 with TRBJ2-5; 11 nucleotides line up with TRBD2. J lost 7 bases, V lost 8 bases, and 18 bases had no gene match. Germline V gene data show CDR1 as WNHNN and CDR2 as SYGVQD (reference sequence). This CDR3 has 17 residues.